The T cell receptor (beta chain) under discussion was sequenced for a study of T cells of healthy individuals. After removal of 5 bases from V and 10 bases from J, the junction contained 5 bases not matched to a gene. From germline, CDR1 is WNHNN and CDR2 SYGVQD (reference sequence). The CDR3 covers 13 residues. TCRdb passed the 5' RACE reads through MiXCR, listing each CDR3 protein once. The data hold 40,000 to 45,000 distinct CDR3 sequences, with approximately 4.5% observed a single time. This clonotype was picked up many times. This rearrangement joins TRBV10-1 to TRBJ1-4; TRBD1 matches at 9 bases. This TCR derives from a human donor in good health. The CDR3 region is CASSLGQGGKLFF. The CDR3 DNA is TGCGCCAGCAGTTTGGGACAGGGAGGAAAACTGTTTTTT.